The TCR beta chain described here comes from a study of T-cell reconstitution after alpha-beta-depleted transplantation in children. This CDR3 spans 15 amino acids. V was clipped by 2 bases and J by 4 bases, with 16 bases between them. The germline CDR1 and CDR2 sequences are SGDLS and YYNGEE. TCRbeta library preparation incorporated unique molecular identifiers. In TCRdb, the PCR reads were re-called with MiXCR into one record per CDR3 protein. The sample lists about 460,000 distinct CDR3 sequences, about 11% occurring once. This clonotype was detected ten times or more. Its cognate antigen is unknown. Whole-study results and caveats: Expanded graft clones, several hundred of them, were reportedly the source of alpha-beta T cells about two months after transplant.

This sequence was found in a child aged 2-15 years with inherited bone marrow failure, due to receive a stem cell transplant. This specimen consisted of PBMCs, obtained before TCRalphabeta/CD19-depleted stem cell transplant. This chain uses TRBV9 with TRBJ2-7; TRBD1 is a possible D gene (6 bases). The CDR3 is CASSVDGTISYEQYF. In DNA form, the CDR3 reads TGTGCCAGCAGCGTCGACGGGACAATCAGTTACGAGCAGTACTTC.